What follows are 32 T cell receptor beta chains derived from one specimen sequenced in a study of Graves' ophthalmopathy and Graves' hyperthyroidism. The authors amplified TCR beta CDR3 regions, and they did so from RNA transcripts for repertoire sequencing. First-round RT-PCR employed HTBI primers, with a second-round multiplex PCR after it. MiXCR was run by TCRdb on the multiplex PCR reads, yielding one entry per CDR3 protein. The sample records approximately 540,000 distinct CDR3 sequences, less than 45% being singletons. Sequences were obtained from peripheral blood or thyroid tissue (not recorded which). Source of these receptors: an adult man with Graves' hyperthyroidism.

Points on this clonotype: A much larger clonotype is one base distant, so this may be a read error. The gene calls are TRBV10-2 and TRBJ1-1; unclear D gene. Trimming left V 4 bases short and J 7 bases short, with 7 bases between. The CDR3 is 11 amino acids. Germline lookup yields CDR1 WSHSY and CDR2 SAAADI. The CDR3 region is CASSGFSEAFF. Here the CDR3 DNA reads TGCGCCAGCAGTGGGTTCAGTGAAGCTTTCTTT.

This chain links TRBV5-8 with TRBJ1-4; D gene unclear. The germline CDR1 and CDR2 sequences are SGHTS and YDEGEE. There are 12 residues in the CDR3. V was clipped by 0 bases and J by 6 bases, with 3 bases between them. CDR3 nucleotide sequence: TGTGCCAGCAGCTTGGCAGATGAAAAACTGTTTTTT. Protein product: CASSLADEKLFF.

This clonotype was recorded many times. V is TRBV29-1 and J is TRBJ2-7, with D hard to call. Trimming cost V 5 bases and J 0 bases, with 14 bases left between them. The CDR3 contains 14 residues. Germline CDR1 reads SQVTM; CDR2 reads ANQGSEA. CDR3 sequence (DNA): TGCAGCGTTTGGACGGAGCTCAGCTCCTACGAGCAGTACTTC. This encodes CSVWTELSSYEQYF.

There are many counts of this clonotype. The rearrangement uses TRBV2 and TRBJ2-7; the D gene is possibly TRBD1 (6 bases). In germline, CDR1 is SNHLY, CDR2 FYNNEI. The CDR3 consists of 16 residues. Trimming pared 8 bases from V and 0 bases from J, leaving 20 bases between. CDR3 in amino acids: CASGGGGGPRSYEQYF. The CDR3 nucleotides read TGTGCCAGCGGCGGAGGTGGGGGCCCACGCTCCTACGAGCAGTACTTC.

J is TRBJ1-4 and V is TRBV29-1; D is unclear. V was shortened by 6 bases and J by 5 bases, with 13 bases between the two germline ends. The length of the CDR3 is 13 residues. In germline, CDR1 is SQVTM, CDR2 ANQGSEA. Written as DNA, the CDR3 is TGCAGCGTAGGACTAGCGGGAAATGAAAAACTGTTTTTT. Amino acids: CSVGLAGNEKLFF.

Only a few counts were recorded for this clonotype. The V and J genes are TRBV6-5 and TRBJ2-6; no clear D. V lost 1 base and J 0 bases, leaving 10 bases between the germline ends. The germline gives CDR1 MNHEY, CDR2 SVGAGI. This CDR3 region has 17 residues. As DNA, the CDR3 is TGTGCCAGCAGTTACTACAGTCCTAGCTCTGGGGCCAACGTCCTGACTTTC. It is translated as CASSYYSPSSGANVLTF.

With respect to this clonotype: This may be a read error: a much more frequent sequence differs by one nucleotide. The chain links TRBV20-1 to TRBJ2-5; 15 bases fit TRBD2. In germline, CDR1 is DFQATT, CDR2 SNEGSKA (reference sequence). There are 15 residues in the CDR3. J was trimmed by 4 bases and V by 7 bases; bases with no gene match: 7. In nucleotides, the CDR3 is TGCAGTGTTGGACTAGCGGGAGGGACGGTAGAGACCCAGTACTTC. This translates into CSVGLAGGTVETQYF.

The chain uses TRBV29-1 and TRBJ1-1, with D perhaps matching TRBD1 (6 bases). With 7 bases removed from V and 7 bases from J, the gap between germline ends came to 19 bases. This CDR3 is built from 13 residues. Per germline, CDR1 SQVTM and CDR2 ANQGSEA. In DNA, the CDR3 is TGCAGCGCCACCCGGGGGGGGGCTAATGAAGCTTTCTTT. Its protein product is CSATRGGANEAFF.

The V gene is TRBV7-9, the J gene TRBJ2-7; 10 nucleotides agree with TRBD1. With 5 bases clipped from V and 3 bases from J, the junction kept 16 bases outside the gene matches. The CDR3 sequence is 18 residues long. Germline V gene sequence: CDR1 SEHNR, CDR2 FQNEAQ (reference sequence). The chain's CDR3 is CASSREMTGTGESYEQYF. The CDR3 DNA follows: TGTGCCAGCAGCAGGGAGATGACCGGGACAGGGGAAAGCTACGAGCAGTACTTC.

This clonotype occurred many times. The V and J genes are TRBV19 and TRBJ1-1, with 8 positions matching TRBD1. Germline assignment: CDR1 LNHDA and CDR2 SQIVND (reference sequence). This CDR3 contains 15 residues. With 4 bases clipped from V and 8 bases from J, the junction kept 12 bases outside the gene matches. CDR3 sequence (DNA): TGTGCCAGTAGTACCATTGGCCGGGACAGGAGAGAAGCTTTCTTT. This codes for CASSTIGRDRREAFF.

This clonotype was picked up many times. CDR3 sequence reads: CASSDRSQTQYF. CDR3 nucleotide sequence: TGTGCCAGCAGTGATAGGAGTCAGACCCAGTACTTC. The chain uses TRBV6-1 and TRBJ2-5; D is uncertain. The length of the CDR3 is 12 residues. The V gene's germline CDR1 is MNHNS and CDR2 SASEGT. The V gene lost 3 bases and the J gene lost 6 bases, with 8 bases spanning the gap.

Many counts were recorded for this clonotype. The CDR3 sequence: CASSETGNYGYTF. DNA of the CDR3: TGTGCCAGCAGCGAAACAGGGAACTATGGCTACACCTTC. The rearrangement uses TRBV6-5 and TRBJ1-2; tentative D call: TRBD1 (6 bases). The CDR3 length is 13 residues. V lost 6 bases and J 2 bases, leaving 10 bases between the germline ends. Germline CDR1 and CDR2: MNHEY and SVGAGI.

CDR3 residues: CASSLQGIDEKLFF. DNA for the CDR3: TGTGCCAGCAGCTTACAGGGGATTGATGAAAAACTGTTTTTT. This chain joins TRBV5-4 and TRBJ1-4; TRBD1 matches at 7 bases. From germline, CDR1 is SGHNT and CDR2 YYREEE (reference sequence). The CDR3 consists of 14 residues. V shed 2 bases and J 6 bases; nucleotides not matched to a gene: 4.

This clonotype was picked up many times. The chain carries TRBV12-3 or TRBV12-4 and TRBJ1-2; D gene ambiguous. The CDR3 covers 13 residues. Trimming removed 4 bases at V and 8 bases at J, with 14 bases between. CDR3 residues: CASSSTPLMGYTF. The CDR3 DNA reads TGTGCCAGCAGTTCCACGCCTTTGATGGGCTACACCTTC.

The V gene is TRBV2, the J gene TRBJ2-7; 11 bases are shared with TRBD1. The CDR3 has 16 residues. J gave up 3 bases and V 5 bases, and 9 bases lay outside the gene matches. Germline CDR1 reads SNHLY; CDR2 reads FYNNEI. The CDR3 nucleotides read TGTGCCAGCAGTACAAACCGGGACAGGGGGGACTACGAGCAGTACTTC. This codes for CASSTNRDRGDYEQYF.

This clonotype was recorded many times. The V gene is TRBV5-1, the J gene TRBJ2-2, with 8 nucleotides matching TRBD1. Germline-derived CDR1 and CDR2 are SGHRS and YFSETQ. V shed 9 bases, J shed 1 base, and the junction held 8 bases outside the gene matches. The CDR3 covers 15 residues. The CDR3 loop is CATTDRAMNTGELFF. DNA of the CDR3: TGCGCCACCACGGACAGGGCAATGAACACCGGGGAGCTGTTTTTT.

In its sample, this clonotype was seen many times. V gene TRBV2 combines with J gene TRBJ2-2, with 8 bases matching TRBD2. CDR3 length equals 14 residues. Germline assignment: CDR1 SNHLY and CDR2 FYNNEI. V dropped 4 bases and J dropped 5; count of bases not matched to a gene: 3. Here the CDR3 DNA reads TGTGCCAGCAGTGTCGGGGGGGCAACCGGGGAGCTGTTTTTT. Encoded protein: CASSVGGATGELFF.

This clonotype was seen ten or more times. The gene calls are TRBV2 and TRBJ1-5; TRBD1 aligns across 8 bases. The CDR3 is 16 amino acids. The J segment lost 6 bases and the V segment lost 0 bases, leaving 7 bases of the junction unmatched. Germline CDR1 is SNHLY and CDR2 is FYNNEI. The CDR3 nucleotides read TGTGCCAGCAGTGAAGCGCTTCTCAGGGGGCTTCAGCCCCAGCATTTT. It translates to CASSEALLRGLQPQHF.

Only a few counts were recorded for this clonotype. V is TRBV3-1 and J is TRBJ1-2; D ambiguous. Germline CDR1 LGHDT, CDR2 YNNKEL (reference sequence). The ends were cut back, 0 bases at V and 3 bases at J, with 14 bases in the middle. CDR3 length: 16 amino acids. In nucleotides, the CDR3 is TGTGCCAGCAGCCAAGAAGGGCGGTCCAACTACTATGGCTACACCTTC. It is translated as CASSQEGRSNYYGYTF.

The rearrangement links TRBV5-1 to TRBJ1-2; TRBD1 aligns across 7 bases. Trimming took 5 bases from V and 4 from J; bases not matched to a gene: 11. Per germline, CDR1 SGHRS and CDR2 YFSETQ. There are 15 residues in the CDR3. The CDR3 DNA sequence: TGCGCCAGCAGGAACACCCCGGACAGGAGCTATGGCTACACCTTC. Residues: CASRNTPDRSYGYTF.

This clonotype was observed once. V and J are TRBV29-1 and TRBJ2-3, with D tentatively TRBD2 (5 bases). The V gene's germline CDR1 is SQVTM and CDR2 ANQGSEA. The CDR3 runs 14 residues. Trimming removed 8 bases from V and 2 bases from J, with 17 bases in between. CDR3 in DNA: TGCAGCTTAGCGCTCGGCTATTACACAGATACGCAGTATTTT. Translated, it gives CSLALGYYTDTQYF.

The chain carries TRBV28 and TRBJ2-6; TRBD1 matches at 8 bases. CDR1 and CDR2 (germline): MDHEN, SYDVKM. V trimming: 3 bases; J trimming: 3 bases; junction bases outside the gene matches: 10. This CDR3 has 18 residues. As DNA, the CDR3 is TGTGCCAGCAGTTTTCCCTCGCAGGGGGCAAGTGGGGCCAACGTCCTGACTTTC. It specifies CASSFPSQGASGANVLTF.

Many counts were recorded for this clonotype. The chain recombines TRBV30 with TRBJ1-2; 8 bases match TRBD1. This CDR3 is built from 12 residues. CDR1 is GTSNPN and CDR2 is SVGIG in the germline V gene (reference sequence). Germline trimming cut 8 bases from V and 4 bases from J; bases unmatched to any gene: 6. In DNA, the CDR3 is TGTGCCAGGGACAGGAGGGGCTATGGCTACACCTTC. Translating gives CARDRRGYGYTF.

The V and J genes are TRBV10-3 and TRBJ2-2, with D unclear. CDR3 length equals 13 residues. Trimming cost V 3 bases and J 5 bases, with 7 bases left between them. The germline V gene encodes CDR1 ENHRY and CDR2 SYGVKD. The CDR3 spells CAISEGLTGELFF. Written as DNA, the CDR3 is TGTGCCATCAGTGAAGGGCTAACCGGGGAGCTGTTTTTT.

This clonotype appeared once. CDR3 nucleotide sequence: TGCAGTGCAGCATCGGGACATGGATATGGCTACACCTTC. Its protein is CSAASGHGYGYTF. This chain joins TRBV20-1 and TRBJ1-2; weak D call: TRBD1 (6 bases). V lost 6 bases and J lost 5, with 16 bases in between. CDR3 length: 13 amino acids. Germline CDR1 is DFQATT and CDR2 is SNEGSKA (reference sequence).

This clonotype was counted many times. This sequence joins TRBV5-5 and TRBJ2-7, with D hard to call. In germline, CDR1 is SGHKS, CDR2 YYEKEE (reference sequence). V dropped 2 bases and J dropped 7 bases, with 10 bases sitting between them. This CDR3 contains 12 residues. The CDR3 DNA is TGTGCCAGCAGCTTAATCCCATCGGAGCAGTACTTC. Protein: CASSLIPSEQYF. Complete variable domain (other parts from reference TRBV5-5 and TRBJ2-7): DAGVTQSPTHLIKTRGQQVTLRCSPISGHKSVSWYQQVLGQGPQFIFQYYEKEERGRGNFPDRFSARQFPNYSSELNVNALLLGDSALYLCASSLIPSEQYFGPGTRLTVT.

The rearrangement uses TRBV10-3 and TRBJ2-5; the match to TRBD2 covers 10 bases. V was pared by 10 bases and J by 0 bases, with 17 bases of the junction left unmatched. The CDR3 extends over 18 amino acids. The germline V gene encodes CDR1 ENHRY and CDR2 SYGVKD. The CDR3 spells CASKGPGLATKYQETQYF. For the CDR3, the DNA is TGTGCCAGCAAAGGGCCGGGACTAGCGACAAAGTACCAAGAGACCCAGTACTTC.

The chain joins TRBV19 to TRBJ2-3; D might be TRBD1 (6 bases). The CDR3 contains 15 residues. Per the germline V gene, CDR1 is LNHDA and CDR2 is SQIVND (reference sequence). V shed 5 bases and J shed 6 bases, with 18 bases lying between them. The CDR3 loop is CASSEGGRIVDTQYF. CDR3 DNA: TGTGCCAGTAGTGAAGGGGGACGGATCGTGGATACGCAGTATTTT.

The V gene is TRBV15, the J gene TRBJ2-5, with 7 positions matching TRBD2. The CDR3 length is 14 residues. Germline V gene lookup returns CDR1 LNHNV and CDR2 YYDKDF (reference sequence). With V trimmed by 5 bases and J by 5 bases, 8 bases remained unmatched. The CDR3 DNA sequence: TGTGCCACCAGCCGGGGCGGGGGATCTGAGACCCAGTACTTC. Translation gives CATSRGGGSETQYF.

This chain links TRBV10-3 with TRBJ2-7; D is ambiguous. The germline gives CDR1 ENHRY, CDR2 SYGVKD. V was clipped by 10 bases and J by 4 bases, with 14 bases between them. The length of the CDR3 is 12 residues. In DNA form, the CDR3 reads TGTGCCAGCATTCGGACCGCATACGAGCAGTACTTC. It encodes CASIRTAYEQYF.

V is TRBV5-1 and J is TRBJ2-7; D might be TRBD2 (5 bases). The CDR3 extends over 15 amino acids. Per germline, CDR1 SGHRS and CDR2 YFSETQ. With 1 base removed from V and 2 bases from J, the gap between germline ends came to 13 bases. The CDR3 bases are TGCGCCAGCAGCTTGCGGGCGGAGACTACCTACGAGCAGTACTTC. Amino acids: CASSLRAETTYEQYF.

This clonotype has ten or more counts. V usage is TRBV5-1 and J usage is TRBJ2-7; D is undetermined. The ends were cut back, 3 bases at V and 2 bases at J, with 9 bases in the middle. Germline V gene sequence: CDR1 SGHRS, CDR2 YFSETQ. This CDR3 contains 13 residues. The CDR3 coding sequence is TGCGCCAGCAGCTATGGATCCACCTACGAGCAGTACTTC. Translating gives CASSYGSTYEQYF.